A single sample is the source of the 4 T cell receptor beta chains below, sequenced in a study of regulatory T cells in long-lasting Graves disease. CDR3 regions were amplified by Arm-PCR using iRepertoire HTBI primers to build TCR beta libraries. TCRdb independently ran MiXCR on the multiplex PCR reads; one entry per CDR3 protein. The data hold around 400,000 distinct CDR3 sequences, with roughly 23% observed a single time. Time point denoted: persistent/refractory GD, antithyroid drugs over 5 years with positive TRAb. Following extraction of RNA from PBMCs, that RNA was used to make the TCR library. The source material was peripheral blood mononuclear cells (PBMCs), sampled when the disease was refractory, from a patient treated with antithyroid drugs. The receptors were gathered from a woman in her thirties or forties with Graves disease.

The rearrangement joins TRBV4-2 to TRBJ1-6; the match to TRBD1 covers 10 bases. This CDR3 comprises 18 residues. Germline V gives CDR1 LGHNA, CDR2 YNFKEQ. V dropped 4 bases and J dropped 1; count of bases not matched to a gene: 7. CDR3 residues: CASSLTMGQGSYNSPLHF. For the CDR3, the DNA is TGTGCCAGCAGCCTTACAATGGGACAGGGGTCCTATAATTCACCCCTCCACTTT.

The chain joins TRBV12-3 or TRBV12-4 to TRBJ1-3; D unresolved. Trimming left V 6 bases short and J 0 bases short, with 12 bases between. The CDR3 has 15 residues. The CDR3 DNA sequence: TGTGCCAGCAGCTTACCGGCATCCTCTGGAAACACCATATATTTT. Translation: CASSLPASSGNTIYF.

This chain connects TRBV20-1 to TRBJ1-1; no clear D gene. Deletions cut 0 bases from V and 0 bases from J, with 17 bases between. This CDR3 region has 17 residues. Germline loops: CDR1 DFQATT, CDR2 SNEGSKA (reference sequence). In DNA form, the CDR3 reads TGCAGTGCTAGAGATCCCCCGGGCCGGCGGATGAACACTGAAGCTTTCTTT. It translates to CSARDPPGRRMNTEAFF.

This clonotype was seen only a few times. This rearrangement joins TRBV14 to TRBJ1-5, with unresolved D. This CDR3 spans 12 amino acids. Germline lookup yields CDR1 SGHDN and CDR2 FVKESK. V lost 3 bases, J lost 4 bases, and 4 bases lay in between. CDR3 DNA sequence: TGTGCCAGCAGCCAGATGAATCAGCCCCAGCATTTT. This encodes CASSQMNQPQHF.